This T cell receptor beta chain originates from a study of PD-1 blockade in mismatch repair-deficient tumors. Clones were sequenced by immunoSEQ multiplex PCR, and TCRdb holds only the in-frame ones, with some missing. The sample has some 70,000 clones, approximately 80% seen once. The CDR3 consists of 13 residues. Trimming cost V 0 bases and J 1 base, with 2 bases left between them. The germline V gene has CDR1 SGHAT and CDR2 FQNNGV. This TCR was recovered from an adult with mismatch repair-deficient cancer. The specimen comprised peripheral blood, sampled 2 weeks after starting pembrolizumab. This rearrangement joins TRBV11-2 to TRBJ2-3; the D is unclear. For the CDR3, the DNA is TGTGCCAGCAGCTTAGATCGCACAGATACGCAGTATTTT. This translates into CASSLDRTDTQYF.